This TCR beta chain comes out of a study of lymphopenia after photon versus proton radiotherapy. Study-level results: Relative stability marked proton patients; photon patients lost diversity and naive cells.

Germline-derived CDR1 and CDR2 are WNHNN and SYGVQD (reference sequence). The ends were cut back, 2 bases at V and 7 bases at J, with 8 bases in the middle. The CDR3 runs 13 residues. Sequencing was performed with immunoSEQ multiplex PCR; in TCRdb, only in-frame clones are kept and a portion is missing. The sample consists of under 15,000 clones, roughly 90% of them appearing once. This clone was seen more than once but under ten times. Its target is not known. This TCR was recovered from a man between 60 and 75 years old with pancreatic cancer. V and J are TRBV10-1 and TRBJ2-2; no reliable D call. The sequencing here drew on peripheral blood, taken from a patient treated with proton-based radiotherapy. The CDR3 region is CASSEDRYGELFF. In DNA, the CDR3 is TGCGCCAGCAGTGAGGACCGCTACGGGGAGCTGTTTTTT.